This TCR beta chain was documented in a study of T cell responses to AZD1222 COVID-19 vaccine. Across the study: Second-dose timings of about 4 or about 12 weeks were pooled. General study results and limits: There were mostly white British donors and more females than males, and clonal diversity was possibly underestimated.

Concerning this clone itself: Its antigen remains unknown.

Germline values: CDR1 SGHRS, CDR2 YFSETQ. CDR3 size: 18 residues. V lost 5 bases and J lost 5; bases outside the gene matches: 17. Sequenced by immunoSEQ multiplex PCR; TCRdb stores in-frame clones only, minus some. Among 66,000 or so clones listed, about 90% were seen once. This clonotype was sampled from an adult in good health. This material consisted of peripheral blood, taken on day 0 of AZD1222 vaccination. V is TRBV5-1 and J is TRBJ2-2; 8 bases line up with TRBD1. CDR3 bases: TGCGCCAGCAGATACGGCCGAGGACAGGGAGCGAGGACCGGGGAGCTGTTTTTT. Protein product: CASRYGRGQGARTGELFF. Drawing the rest from reference TRBV5-1 and TRBJ2-2, the complete variable domain is KAGVTQTPRYLIKTRGQQVTLSCSPISGHRSVSWYQQTPGQGLQFLFEYFSETQRNKGNFPGRFSGRQFSNSRSEMNVSTLELGDSALYLCASRYGRGQGARTGELFFGEGSRLTVL.